The rows below give T cell receptor beta chains drawn from one sample of a study of T-cell memory formation after mild COVID-19. TCRdb independently ran MiXCR on the 5' RACE reads; one entry per CDR3 protein. The sample has more than 350,000 distinct CDR3 sequences, approximately 16% seen once. The sequenced sample was PBMCs or a T cell subset sorted from them (not recorded which). These TCRs come from a man aged 18 to 29 who had mild COVID-19 (a few samples of this study predate the infection). Cell type and time point are not known. Both conserved end residues are part of each CDR3. The D gene is left open where the match is weak.

V	J	length	D	CDR3
TRBV7-2	TRBJ2-6	19	TRBD2	CASSPRWGGRDSGANVLTF
TRBV2	TRBJ1-2	13	TRBD1	CASSERGGDGYTF
TRBV19	TRBJ1-1	14	TRBD1	CASSIPSTGGFAFF
TRBV5-1	TRBJ2-1	17	-	CASTNGQLKSSYNEQFF
TRBV10-3	TRBJ2-2	12	-	CAINQGTGELFF
TRBV7-2	TRBJ2-3	14	TRBD2	CASSLGTSGDTQYF
TRBV7-9	TRBJ2-5	15	TRBD1	CASSTRTGLGETQYF
TRBV9	TRBJ2-7	15	TRBD1	CASSVRTGEFYEQYF
TRBV14	TRBJ1-6	16	-	CASSQVPFGSNSPLHF
TRBV2	TRBJ1-1	12	-	CASRRLEAEAFF
TRBV20-1	TRBJ2-1	13	TRBD2	CSARGGGYNEQFF
TRBV4-1	TRBJ1-5	13	-	CASSQDHRQPQHF
TRBV4-1	TRBJ2-4	20	-	CASSQPIQGSGMLAKNIQYF
TRBV5-1	TRBJ1-1	16	-	CASSPRTCRRNTEAFF
TRBV5-8	TRBJ1-2	16	-	CASILVGGGFDYGYTF
TRBV2	TRBJ2-2	14	-	CASKSGANTGELFF
TRBV12-3/TRBV12-4	TRBJ2-5	13	-	CASSLGQRQTQYF
TRBV25-1	TRBJ2-3	16	TRBD2	CASSESLTSGGDTQYF
TRBV6-6	TRBJ2-7	12	-	CASSAENYEQYF
TRBV18	TRBJ2-5	12	-	CASSHPLETQYF
TRBV4-3	TRBJ2-1	18	TRBD2	CASSQASTASGGLNEQFF
TRBV5-6	TRBJ1-3	14	-	CASSLGAAGNTIYF
TRBV12-3/TRBV12-4	TRBJ2-5	14	-	CASRTVGAFRTQYF
TRBV7-2	TRBJ2-1	16	TRBD2	CASSLVSSGGIYEQFF
TRBV29-1	TRBJ1-2	11	-	CSVEGDLGCTF
TRBV5-1	TRBJ1-6	15	-	CASSLEAVYNSPLHF
TRBV6-1	TRBJ1-1	12	TRBD1	CAIRWDRGEAFF
TRBV7-9	TRBJ2-2	16	-	CASSLVFRPGAGELFF
TRBV7-2	TRBJ2-1	16	TRBD2	CASSQAASGGVNEQFF
TRBV4-2	TRBJ2-1	16	-	CASSLAGGAAYNEQFF
TRBV5-1	TRBJ2-1	15	TRBD1	CASSGTGGPYNEQFF
TRBV7-9	TRBJ1-1	13	-	CASLPIGNTEAFF
TRBV25-1	TRBJ2-3	16	-	CASSVGGGRPTDTQYF
TRBV18	TRBJ1-4	13	TRBD1	CASSRDRSEKLFF
TRBV28	TRBJ1-1	15	-	CASSLQRALNTEAFF
TRBV20-1	TRBJ2-5	13	-	CSAGPGAWETQYF